A selection of T cell receptor beta chains follows, all from one sample in a study of lymphopenia after photon versus proton radiotherapy. Profiled with immunoSEQ multiplex PCR; TCRdb holds only in-frame clones, not every one. The sample records tens of thousands of clones, more than 70% being singletons. The sample consisted of peripheral blood, taken from a patient treated with photon-based radiotherapy. The receptor source for this set is a man aged 50-60 years with gastric cancer. Each CDR3 is given with its conserved first and last residue. The D gene is left open where the match is weak. Some rows mark clone size as missing; the rest say once, few, many or name a class of expanded clone.

D gene,J gene,clone size,V gene,CDR3 DNA,CDR3 protein
.,TRBJ2-6,.,TRBV6-1,TGTGCCAGCAATCCCAGAGCGTCTGGGGCCAACGTCCTGACTTTC,CASNPRASGANVLTF
.,TRBJ1-1,.,TRBV30,TGTGCCTGGAACCTGGACAGTAACACTGAAGCTTTCTTT,CAWNLDSNTEAFF
TRBD2,TRBJ2-3,.,TRBV29-1,TGTGTCGGGGGGAAACCCCCAGATACGCAGTATTTT,CVGGKPPDTQYF
TRBD1,TRBJ1-1,once,TRBV18,TGTGCCAGCTCACCATTTGGGACAGGGGCCAGGAACACTGAAGCTTTCTTT,CASSPFGTGARNTEAFF
.,TRBJ2-5,.,TRBV7-9,TGTGCCAGCAGCCACCGAATGAGAACCCAAGAGACCCAGTACTTC,CASSHRMRTQETQYF
TRBD2,TRBJ2-1,.,TRBV19,TGTGCCAGTAGGGGGAACAGCGGGACGGTCAATGAGCAGTTCTTC,CASRGNSGTVNEQFF
.,TRBJ2-5,.,TRBV5-5,TGTGCCAGCAGCTTGGGGCAGGGGTGGGGAGAGACCCAGTACTTC,CASSLGQGWGETQYF
TRBD1,TRBJ1-1,.,TRBV6-5,TGTGCCAGCAGTTACGAGACAGGGGAAGCTTTCTTT,CASSYETGEAFF
.,TRBJ2-2,.,TRBV9,TGTGCCAGCAGCGTAGCTAGAGAGGTGGGGGTTACCGGGGAGCTGTTTTTT,CASSVAREVGVTGELFF
.,TRBJ1-1,.,TRBV7-9,TGTGCCAGCAGCCCGAGTGTGAACACTGAAGCTTTCTTT,CASSPSVNTEAFF
TRBD1,TRBJ2-1,.,TRBV7-3,TGTGCCAGCAGCTTAGGACAGGGCAACAATGAGCAGTTCTTC,CASSLGQGNNEQFF
TRBD2,TRBJ2-7,.,TRBV2,TGTGCCAGCAGTAGCGGGACTAGCGCTAAGCAGTACTTC,CASSSGTSAKQYF
.,TRBJ2-3,once,TRBV29-1,TGCAGCGTCCTCAAGAGAGATACGCAGTATTTT,CSVLKRDTQYF
.,TRBJ2-7,.,TRBV4-3,TGCGCCAGCAGCCCAGCGGCTAGCTCCTACGAGCAGTACTTC,CASSPAASSYEQYF
.,TRBJ1-4,.,TRBV2,TGTGCCAGCAGGTCGGATGAAAAACTGTTTTTT,CASRSDEKLFF
.,TRBJ2-5,.,TRBV7-8,TGTGCCAGCAGCTTAGCGCGGATCGGGCGGGCCCAAGAGACCCAGTACTTC,CASSLARIGRAQETQYF
TRBD1,TRBJ1-5,.,TRBV27,TGTGCCAGCAGCCGACAGGGGCGGCCGAGCAATCAGCCCCAGCATTTT,CASSRQGRPSNQPQHF
TRBD1,TRBJ1-2,.,TRBV30,TGTGCCCGCAGGGGACAGGGTGACAACTATGGCTACACCTTC,CARRGQGDNYGYTF
.,TRBJ2-7,once,TRBV27,TGTGCCAGCAGCCCCCGTCGATCCCTCGAGCAGTACTTC,CASSPRRSLEQYF
.,TRBJ1-1,.,TRBV19,TGTGCCAGTAGTATAGCTTCGGGCGGTGAAGCTTTCTTT,CASSIASGGEAFF
TRBD1,TRBJ2-1,few,TRBV2,TGTGCCAGCAGTGACCAGGACAGGATCCCCTACAATGAGCAGTTCTTC,CASSDQDRIPYNEQFF
TRBD2,TRBJ2-7,.,TRBV5-1,TGCGCCAGCAGCTTGGACGGGGACTACTACGAGCAGTACTTC,CASSLDGDYYEQYF
.,TRBJ2-2,few,TRBV15,TGTGCCACCAGCAGAGATTTCACCGGGGAGCTGTTTTTT,CATSRDFTGELFF
.,TRBJ2-2,.,TRBV7-9,TGTGCCAGCAGCTTAGTAGCTAGGAACACCGGGGAGCTGTTTTTT,CASSLVARNTGELFF
.,TRBJ2-1,.,TRBV19,TGTGCCAGTAGTATAGAACCTAGGGGGACAAATGAGCAGTTCTTC,CASSIEPRGTNEQFF
TRBD2,TRBJ2-5,.,TRBV5-4,TGTGCCAGCAGCGAGGGCGGGAGGGGGGAGACCCAGTACTTC,CASSEGGRGETQYF
.,TRBJ1-5,.,TRBV2,TGTGCCAGCATGGGGGACTTGAGCAATCAGCCCCAGCATTTT,CASMGDLSNQPQHF
.,TRBJ2-7,.,TRBV14,TGTGCCAGCAGCCAAGTGGGACTTGCCTACGAGCAGTACTTC,CASSQVGLAYEQYF
.,TRBJ2-7,once,TRBV18,TGTGCCAGCTCACCACGGGCGGGGGCCGAGCAGTACTTC,CASSPRAGAEQYF
TRBD2,TRBJ2-1,.,TRBV7-9,TGTGCCAGCAGCTTTTCGGGAGGGTTAATGAATGAGCAGTTCTTC,CASSFSGGLMNEQFF
TRBD2,TRBJ2-1,.,TRBV30,TGTGCCTGGAGTGTGTGGCGCGGGCGGGAGAGTAATGAGCAGTTCTTC,CAWSVWRGRESNEQFF
TRBD2,TRBJ2-1,.,TRBV2,TGTGCCAGCCCCGTCCTAGCGGGAGAAAAAGATGAGCAGTTCTTC,CASPVLAGEKDEQFF
.,TRBJ2-6,.,TRBV25-1,TGTGCCAGCAGAAAGGACGGCTCTGGGGCCAACGTCCTGACTTTC,CASRKDGSGANVLTF
.,TRBJ2-7,.,TRBV7-2,TGTGCCAGCAGCCGTTACCGGACGGGGGACGAGCAGTACTTC,CASSRYRTGDEQYF
TRBD2,TRBJ2-3,.,TRBV29-1,TGCAGCGTTGAGCCTAGCGGAAGCACAGATACGCAGTATTTT,CSVEPSGSTDTQYF
.,TRBJ2-7,.,TRBV6-1,TGTGCCAGCAGTCCCACAACAGGGTCTGCCTACGAGCAGTACTTC,CASSPTTGSAYEQYF
TRBD2,TRBJ2-1,.,TRBV18,TGTGCCAGCTCACCTTCCGGGACTAGCGGGTACAATGAGCAGTTCTTC,CASSPSGTSGYNEQFF
TRBD2,TRBJ2-2,.,TRBV7-3,TGTGCCAGCAGCTTAATGTCGTCCGGGGAGGGCACCGGGGAGCTGTTTTTT,CASSLMSSGEGTGELFF
.,TRBJ1-1,.,TRBV6-4,TGTGCCAGCGGCCGGGACGCCGGCAGCACTGAAGCTTTCTTT,CASGRDAGSTEAFF
TRBD1,TRBJ1-2,.,TRBV6-6,TGTGCCAGCAGTACCCAACAGGGGGGACTCTATGGCTACACCTTC,CASSTQQGGLYGYTF
.,TRBJ2-6,.,TRBV19,TGTGCCAGTAGTACCGATAGGGCTGGGGCCAACGTCCTGACTTTC,CASSTDRAGANVLTF
TRBD1,TRBJ2-7,medium-sized,TRBV2,TGTGCCAGCAGTTGGACAGGGAACCTCTACGAGCAGTACTTC,CASSWTGNLYEQYF
.,TRBJ2-3,.,TRBV5-1,TGCGCCAGCAGCGCGTTCGGGGGAGGCACAGATACGCAGTATTTT,CASSAFGGGTDTQYF
.,TRBJ2-7,.,TRBV6-6,TGTGCCAGCAGTACGACCACCTACGAGCAGTACTTC,CASSTTTYEQYF
TRBD2,TRBJ2-5,.,TRBV13,TGTGCCAGCAGCTTACCCGGAACTAGCGGGAGTAAGACCCAGTACTTC,CASSLPGTSGSKTQYF
TRBD1,TRBJ1-1,.,TRBV11-2,TGTGCCAGCATCCAGGGGGGAGTGTACACTGAAGCTTTCTTT,CASIQGGVYTEAFF
.,TRBJ1-2,.,TRBV7-2,TGTGCCAGCAGCTTAGGACCCGATATCTTAAACTATGGCTACACCTTC,CASSLGPDILNYGYTF
.,TRBJ2-7,.,TRBV29-1,TGCAGCGTTGGCAGGACCTCCTACGAGCAGTACTTC,CSVGRTSYEQYF
TRBD2,TRBJ2-7,.,TRBV14,TGTGCCAGCAGCCGAACTACTAGCGCCCGACCCGACGAGCAGTACTTC,CASSRTTSARPDEQYF
.,TRBJ2-7,.,TRBV4-3,TGCGCCAGCAGCCAGGATAGCGGACCCGCTATTGAGCAGTACTTC,CASSQDSGPAIEQYF
.,TRBJ1-2,.,TRBV28,TGTGCCAGCAGTTTACGATTTAGCTACACCTTC,CASSLRFSYTF
TRBD2,TRBJ2-1,.,TRBV5-5,TGTGCCAGCAGTTCAACCTACTGGGCTAGCGGGTTGGGCTCGGGAAATGAGCAGTTCTTC,CASSSTYWASGLGSGNEQFF
TRBD1,TRBJ2-3,.,TRBV5-1,TGCGCCAGCAGCGCGAGAACAGGGGCGCTGGGCACAGATACGCAGTATTTT,CASSARTGALGTDTQYF
.,TRBJ2-1,.,TRBV29-1,TGCAGCGTTGAACCCGCAAGCTCCTACAATGAGCAGTTCTTC,CSVEPASSYNEQFF
TRBD2,TRBJ2-7,once,TRBV29-1,TGCAGCGTTGTTAAAGCGGGAGATCTGTACGAGCAGTACTTC,CSVVKAGDLYEQYF